A selection of T cell receptor beta chains follows, all from one sample in a study of OX40 agonist ivuxolimab in advanced cancers. The protocol was immunoSEQ multiplex PCR, while the TCRdb copy is restricted to in-frame clones and leaves out a portion. The repertoire holds 50,000 or so clones, about 77% seen once, with 2% in the top ten. The source material was CD4+ or CD8+ T cells sorted from blood, sampled in a trial of the OX40 agonist ivuxolimab. All receptors come from an adult with an advanced solid tumor such as melanoma, head and neck, liver or kidney cancer. The CDR3 runs from the conserved cysteine through the conserved F or W. D genes are given only for firm matches. A row's size may be missing; if present it is once, few, many or a size class.

>NA|TRBV5-1|TRBJ1-2|NA
CASSLANNYGYTF
TGCGCCAGCAGCTTGGCCAACAACTATGGCTACACCTTC
>few|TRBV27|TRBJ1-2|NA
CASSPLGTSGYTF
TGTGCCAGCAGTCCACTAGGGACTAGTGGCTACACCTTC
>NA|TRBV5-1|TRBJ2-3|TRBD2
CASRWTSRRDTQYF
TGCGCCAGCAGGTGGACTAGCCGAAGAGATACGCAGTATTTT
>NA|TRBV6-6|TRBJ2-1|NA
CASSPRASSEEQFF
TGTGCCAGCAGCCCGCGGGCCTCCTCCGAAGAGCAGTTCTTC
>once|TRBV19|TRBJ1-2|TRBD1
CASSIHETGMDGYTF
TGTGCCAGTAGTATACACGAGACAGGGATGGATGGCTACACCTTC
>few|TRBV6-4|TRBJ1-1|NA
CASSGNRETEAFF
TGTGCCAGCAGTGGGAACAGGGAGACTGAAGCTTTCTTT
>NA|TRBV11-2|TRBJ2-5|TRBD2
CASSFSGRAIPPGETQYF
TGTGCCAGCAGCTTTAGCGGGAGGGCCATTCCGCCCGGGGAGACCCAGTACTTC
>NA|TRBV6-5|TRBJ1-2|NA
CASSYSTESPGGYTF
TGTGCCAGCAGTTACTCGACAGAGTCGCCGGGTGGCTACACCTTC
>few|TRBV18|TRBJ2-7|NA
CASSPVSQAPEQYF
TGTGCCAGCTCACCAGTTAGCCAAGCGCCGGAGCAGTACTTC
>NA|TRBV28|TRBJ2-3|NA
CASSRGYGKRDTDTQYF
TGTGCCAGCAGCCGCGGGTACGGGAAACGGGACACAGATACGCAGTATTTT
>NA|TRBV10-3|TRBJ1-4|NA
CAISEKPNEKLFF
TGTGCCATCAGTGAGAAACCTAATGAAAAACTGTTTTTT
>NA|TRBV7-3|TRBJ2-1|TRBD1
CASSFGQGSYNEQFF
TGTGCCAGCAGCTTCGGACAGGGTTCCTACAATGAGCAGTTCTTC
>NA|TRBV7-2|TRBJ1-1|NA
CASSLDPGMNTEAFF
TGTGCCAGCAGCTTAGATCCGGGTATGAACACTGAAGCTTTCTTT
>NA|TRBV5-4|TRBJ1-1|NA
CASSPLFVGADTEAFF
TGTGCCAGCAGCCCATTGTTCGTTGGTGCTGACACTGAAGCTTTCTTT
>once|TRBV5-6|TRBJ1-5|NA
CASSLETGPPHF
TGTGCCAGCAGCTTGGAAACAGGTCCTCCGCATTTT
>NA|TRBV13|TRBJ2-3|TRBD2
CASSLGGTSGRVVTQYF
TGTGCCAGCAGCTTAGGGGGGACTAGCGGGAGAGTGGTTACGCAGTATTTT
>NA|TRBV18|TRBJ2-1|NA
CASSQDRSSYNEQFF
TGTGCCAGCTCCCAAGACAGGAGCTCCTACAATGAGCAGTTCTTC
>NA|TRBV2|TRBJ1-1|NA
CASSVMGLNTEAFF
TGTGCCAGCAGTGTTATGGGACTGAACACTGAAGCTTTCTTT
>NA|TRBV21-1|TRBJ2-3|NA
CASSKVTSGLAGGPNTDTQYF
TGTGCCAGCAGCAAAGTAACCTCGGGACTAGCGGGAGGGCCAAACACAGATACGCAGTATTTT
>NA|TRBV9|TRBJ2-2|NA
CASSVVSARNTGELFF
TGTGCCAGCAGCGTAGTATCTGCAAGGAACACCGGGGAGCTGTTTTTT
>NA|TRBV14|TRBJ2-2|TRBD2
CASSQVYGLAENTGELFF
TGTGCCAGCAGCCAAGTTTATGGACTAGCGGAGAACACCGGGGAGCTGTTTTTT
>NA|TRBV6-5|TRBJ2-7|TRBD1
CASRQGARYEQYF
TGTGCCAGCCGACAGGGCGCGAGGTACGAGCAGTACTTC
>NA|TRBV6-1|TRBJ1-5|NA
CASSEGQSNQPQHF
TGTGCCAGCAGTGAAGGGCAGAGCAATCAGCCCCAGCATTTT
>NA|TRBV5-1|TRBJ2-2|NA
CASSISQGRQTGELFF
TGCGCCAGCAGCATTTCGCAGGGGCGCCAAACCGGGGAGCTGTTTTTT
>NA|TRBV14|TRBJ1-1|NA
CASSQGANTEAFF
TGTGCCAGCAGCCAGGGGGCAAACACTGAAGCTTTCTTT
>NA|TRBV5-8|TRBJ1-1|TRBD1
CASSLNRGGTEAFF
TGTGCCAGCAGCTTGAACAGGGGGGGCACTGAAGCTTTCTTT
>NA|TRBV29-1|TRBJ2-2|NA
CSVEMEAPGTGELFF
TGCAGCGTTGAGATGGAGGCCCCGGGCACCGGGGAGCTGTTTTTT
>NA|TRBV9|TRBJ2-1|TRBD2
CASSVEGLAGGSRDNEQFF
TGTGCCAGCAGCGTAGAGGGACTAGCGGGAGGGTCTCGGGACAATGAGCAGTTCTTC
>NA|TRBV19|TRBJ2-1|TRBD2
CASSIDGRAFEQFF
TGTGCCAGTAGTATAGACGGGAGGGCCTTTGAGCAGTTCTTC
>NA|TRBV28|TRBJ1-1|NA
CASRGRPEAFF
TGTGCCAGCAGGGGACGGCCTGAAGCTTTCTTT
>once|TRBV5-1|TRBJ1-6|NA
CASSLLQGNSPLHF
TGCGCCAGCAGCTTGTTACAGGGTAATTCACCCCTCCACTTT
>NA|TRBV5-4|TRBJ2-7|NA
CASSFEGTSREQYF
TGTGCCAGCAGCTTCGAGGGTACGAGCCGCGAGCAGTACTTC
>NA|TRBV5-4|TRBJ2-1|TRBD2
CASSLGVTSGSLYNEQFF
TGTGCCAGCAGCTTAGGAGTTACTAGCGGGAGCCTCTACAATGAGCAGTTCTTC
>once|TRBV6-1|TRBJ1-1|TRBD1
CASRGLTGASEAFF
TGTGCCAGCAGGGGATTGACAGGGGCAAGTGAAGCTTTCTTT
>medium-sized|TRBV7-6|TRBJ2-1|TRBD2
CASSLREGSGEQFF
TGTGCCAGCAGCTTAAGGGAGGGATCAGGTGAGCAGTTCTTC
>NA|TRBV6-5|TRBJ1-4|NA
CASSLLRPKLFF
TGTGCCAGCAGTCTATTGCGACCGAAACTGTTTTTT
>NA|TRBV28|TRBJ2-6|TRBD1
CASRRQGSGANVLTF
TGTGCCAGCAGGCGACAGGGCTCTGGGGCCAACGTCCTGACTTTC
>NA|TRBV5-6|TRBJ2-1|TRBD2
CASSWRDAGGREQFF
TGTGCCAGCAGCTGGAGGGACGCGGGAGGGCGCGAGCAGTTCTTC